Described below is a single TCR beta chain sequence and its context. The antigen is undetermined. The PCR made use of 60 Vbeta and 13 Jbeta primers. Data came from immunoSEQ multiplex PCR; TCRdb stores just in-frame clones and leaves some out. The sample has over 200,000 clones; 60% to 80% are singletons. This sample was taken from a study of cytomegalovirus exposure and HLA in healthy donors. Study at large: Within the Caucasian-associated ancestry cluster were approximately 77% of the approximately 400 genotyped donors. Study observations and caveats: Most likely, a cluster of highly shared sequence variants arose as a sequencing artifact. The authors later found most CMV-associated TCR beta chains appeared HLA-restricted. Rare sequences made up most TCRs, while some public TCRs were found in many donors.

V trimming: 8 bases; J trimming: 0 bases; junction bases outside the gene matches: 0. The CDR3 length is 13 residues. From germline, CDR1 is MNHNY and CDR2 SVGAGI (reference sequence). The chain recombines TRBV6-6 with TRBJ2-2; 7 nucleotides match TRBD2. The sequence derives from a woman aged 25 to 39 in good health and CMV-seronegative. Sequences were obtained from PBMCs. This CDR3 is CASGGANTGELFF. CDR3 nucleotide sequence: TGTGCCAGCGGGGGGGCGAACACCGGGGAGCTGTTTTTT.